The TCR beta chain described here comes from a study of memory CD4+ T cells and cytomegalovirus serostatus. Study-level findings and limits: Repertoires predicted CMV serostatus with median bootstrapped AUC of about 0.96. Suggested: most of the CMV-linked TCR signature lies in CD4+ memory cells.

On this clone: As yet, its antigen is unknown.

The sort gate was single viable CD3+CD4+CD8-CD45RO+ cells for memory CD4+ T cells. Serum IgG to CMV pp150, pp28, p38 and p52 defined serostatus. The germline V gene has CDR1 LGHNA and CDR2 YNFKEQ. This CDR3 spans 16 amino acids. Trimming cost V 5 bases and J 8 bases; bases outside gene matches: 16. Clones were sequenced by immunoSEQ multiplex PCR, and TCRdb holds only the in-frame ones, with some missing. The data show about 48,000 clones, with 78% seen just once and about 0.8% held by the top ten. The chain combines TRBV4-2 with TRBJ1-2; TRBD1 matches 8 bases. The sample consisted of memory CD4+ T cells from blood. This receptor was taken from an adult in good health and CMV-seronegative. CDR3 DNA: TGTGCCAGCAGCTTAAAGGGACAGGCCTTTTATGGGGGCTACACCTTC. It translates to CASSLKGQAFYGGYTF.